In this sample, the clone carrying this T cell receptor beta chain turned up once. V was clipped by 7 bases and J by 10 bases, with 24 bases between them. CDR1 and CDR2 from the germline V gene are MNHEY and SVGAGI. This CDR3 is 15 amino acids long. Reverse transcription of 0.5 to 1 ug RNA was performed with random hexamers. Coverage of TCR beta CDR3 amplification by immunoSEQ multiplex PCR extended to 54 Vbeta and 13 Jbeta. Via MiXCR, TCRdb re-called the immunoSEQ multiplex PCR reads, giving one row per CDR3 protein. The sample consists of some 200,000 distinct CDR3 sequences, roughly 96% of them appearing once. This record comes from a study of CD8 T cells in Susac syndrome.

The sequenced sample consisted of CD4+ T cells from PBMCs. This sequence joins TRBV6-5 and TRBJ2-3; D is possibly TRBD2 (7 bases). This receptor was obtained from a human donor with multiple sclerosis. The CDR3 loop reads CASTLGAGALGSQYF. CDR3 DNA: TGTGCCAGCACCCTAGGGGCGGGGGCCCTCGGATCGCAGTATTTT.